This T cell receptor (beta chain) was observed in a study of cytomegalovirus exposure and HLA in healthy donors. Germline CDR1 is LGHNA and CDR2 is YSLEER. V was pared by 0 bases and J by 10 bases, with 7 bases of the junction left unmatched. The length of the CDR3 is 14 residues. Both 60 Vbeta primers and 13 Jbeta primers went into the PCR. The protocol was immunoSEQ multiplex PCR, while the TCRdb copy is restricted to in-frame clones and leaves out a portion. The sample has around 150,000 clones; around four fifths are singletons. Sequencing was performed on PBMCs. The source is a man aged 18 to 29 in good health and CMV-seropositive. The V and J genes are TRBV4-3 and TRBJ2-3, with 7 nucleotides matching TRBD2. The CDR3: CASSQDLKGGSQYF. DNA for the CDR3: TGCGCCAGCAGCCAAGATTTAAAGGGAGGGTCGCAGTATTTT.